This T cell receptor beta chain was observed in a study of shared clonotypes between healthy human individuals. Broader study findings: Inspection by rarefaction showed sorted-subset sequencing to be incomplete despite large depth.

Clones were sequenced by immunoSEQ multiplex PCR, and TCRdb holds only the in-frame ones, with some missing. The table shows approximately 530,000 clones, with 95% to 97% occurring only once. Between the trimmed V and J ends, which lost 2 bases and 5 bases, there was a span of 5 bases. Per germline, CDR1 SQVTM and CDR2 ANQGSEA. The CDR3 has 11 amino acids. Details on this clone: Its antigen remains unknown.

Sequences were obtained from naive CD4+ T cells sorted from blood. Specified subset: CD45RA+ positively selected. The chain carries TRBV29-1 and TRBJ2-3, with no clear D. This receptor was obtained from a woman aged 25 to 45 in good health. CDR3 loop: CSVESGDTQYF. The CDR3, as DNA: TGCAGCGTTGAATCGGGAGATACGCAGTATTTT.